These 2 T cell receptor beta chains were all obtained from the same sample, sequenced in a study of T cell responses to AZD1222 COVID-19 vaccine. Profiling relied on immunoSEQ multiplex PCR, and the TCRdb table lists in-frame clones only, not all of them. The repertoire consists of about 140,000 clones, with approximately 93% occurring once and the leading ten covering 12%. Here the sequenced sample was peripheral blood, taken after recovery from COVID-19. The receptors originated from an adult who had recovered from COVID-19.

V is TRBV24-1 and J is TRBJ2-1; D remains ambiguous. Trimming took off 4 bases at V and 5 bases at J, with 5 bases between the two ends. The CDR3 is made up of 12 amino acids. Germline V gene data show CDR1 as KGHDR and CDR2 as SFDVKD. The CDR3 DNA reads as TGTGCCACCAGTGACCTCCACAATGAGCAGTTCTTC. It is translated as CATSDLHNEQFF.

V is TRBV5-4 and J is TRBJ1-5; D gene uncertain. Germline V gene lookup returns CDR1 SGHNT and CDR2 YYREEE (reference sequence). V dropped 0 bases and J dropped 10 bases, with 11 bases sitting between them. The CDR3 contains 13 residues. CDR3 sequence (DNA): TGTGCCAGCAGCTTGGAGCCTCTAGGACCCCAGCATTTT. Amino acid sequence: CASSLEPLGPQHF. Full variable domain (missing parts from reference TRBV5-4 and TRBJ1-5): ETGVTQSPTHLIKTRGQQVTLRCSSQSGHNTVSWYQQALGQGPQFIFQYYREEENGRGNFPPRFSGLQFPNYSSELNVNALELDDSALYLCASSLEPLGPQHFGDGTRLSIL.